This T cell receptor beta chain was sequenced for a study of Tregs in tolerant kidney transplant recipients (dated by TCRdb to about 2019). With respect to the entire study: Transplants used related donors with nonmyeloablative bone marrow transplantation; mixed chimerism was transient in the human trials. TCRbeta sequencing was used in the study to identify donor-specific regulatory T cells before combined kidney and bone marrow transplantation, and the identified cells were then tracked after transplant. Study-wide findings and limitations: The study was constrained by small patient numbers, and validation of the findings is required in larger populations and under other immunosuppression protocols. In tolerant patients, donor-specific Tregs expanded more than Tregs overall, which suggests antigen-driven rather than nonspecific expansion. PCR primers changed over time for some patients, so nucleotide-level comparison across those patients' samples was not possible. Biological reproducibility was not examined directly, but technical replication error appeared to be minimal. Expanding Tregs with activated donor B cells appeared to identify the most biologically relevant and donor-specific TCRbeta repertoire.

Trimmed from V: 1 base; trimmed from J: 2 bases; junction bases lacking a gene match: 5. CDR1 and CDR2 are read off the germline V gene (reference sequence) as SEHNR and FQNEAQ. From its cysteine to its phenylalanine, the CDR3 spans 16 amino acids. Of all the DNA, just the CDR3 is kept, 48 bases in frame from base 1. For TCRbeta CDR3 sequencing, genomic DNA was extracted from sorted cells using the QIAGEN DNeasy Blood and Tissue Kit. High-throughput TCRbeta CDR3 sequencing, including PCR amplification with bias correction and internal controls, was performed commercially through immunoSEQ. The paper's data handling went like this. Unique productive TCRbeta sequences were defined by CDR3 nucleotide sequence when primers matched and otherwise by CDR3 amino acid sequence together with Vbeta and Jbeta genes. To correct for sorting error, sequences found in more than one sorted population at a frequency ratio of 2:1 or less were discarded, and the remaining shared sequences were assigned to the population with the higher frequency. A sequence counted as donor-reactive if, in CFSE-low cells, the sequence had a frequency of at least 0.01% and was expanded at least 5-fold compared with unstimulated cells. Repertoire divergence was quantified by Jensen-Shannon divergence using the top 100 TCRbeta sequences ranked by frequency. For samples with multiple sequencing runs, sorting error was corrected separately for each run before the runs were pooled. Not all clones reach the TCRdb copy of this immuneACCESS table, which keeps in-frame sequences only. Checked studies attribute under half of the gap to unresolved V genes and leave the rest unexplained. V, J and clone size are taken as reported in that table, and D and trimming were inferred from the DNA itself. The sample data list 95,000 to 120,000 clones, and 90% of these were observed just once. The ten top clones hold approximately 0.3% of the sample.

This specimen's time point label, interpreted: blood sample drawn before combined kidney and bone marrow transplant. Thawed PBMCs were FACS-sorted into unstimulated Tregs (CD4+CD25+CD127-), CD4+ non-Tregs (CD4+CD25-), CD4 cells and CD8 cells. 4 combined kidney and bone marrow transplant recipients from the ITN036ST trial were included as patients, and samples were available only from these trial subjects. Healthy control blood was separated into PBMCs by Ficoll density gradient and cryopreserved, and patient PBMCs were collected both before and after transplant. Regarding this clone: Which antigen it targets is not known. There are no base qualities to consult, and no much larger clone falls within one base.

This receptor was taken from a human donor who received a combined kidney and bone marrow transplant. The sequencing used CD4+ T cells from blood, collected before the transplant. The chain is made from TRBV7-9 and TRBJ1-3; TRBD1 lines up with 7 middle nucleotides. The sequenced DNA: TGTGCCAGCAGCTTAGGCTCGACAGGGCCTGGAAACACCATATATTTT. Its protein product is CASSLGSTGPGNTIYF.